One and the same sample provided the 13 T cell receptor beta chains below, sequenced in a study of control samples from healthy donors and cancer patients. Repertoires were generated with immunoSEQ multiplex PCR, while TCRdb's copy carries only in-frame clones and drops some. The sample yields under 200,000 clones, 90% to 95% seen once. Specimen: blood. Receptor source: a woman in her twenties or thirties in good health.

This chain uses TRBV19 with TRBJ1-4; 8 bases are a match to TRBD1. The junction had 4 bases not matched to a gene; V was cut back by 3 bases and J by 4 bases. Germline V lookup: CDR1 LNHDA, CDR2 SQIVND (reference sequence). The CDR3 extends over 15 amino acids. CDR3: CASSIRTGRNEKLFF. DNA for the CDR3: TGTGCCAGTAGTATCCGGACAGGGCGTAATGAAAAACTGTTTTTT. Variable domain in full (rest from reference TRBV19 and TRBJ1-4): DGGITQSPKYLFRKEGQNVTLSCEQNLNHDAMYWYRQDPGQGLRLIYYSQIVNDFQKGDIAEGYSVSREKKESFPLTVTSAQKNPTAFYLCASSIRTGRNEKLFFGSGTQLSVL.

V gene TRBV28 combines with J gene TRBJ1-3; D remains unclear. Trimming shortened V by 4 bases and J by 0 bases, and 7 bases separated the two germline ends. The germline V gene has CDR1 MDHEN and CDR2 SYDVKM. The length of the CDR3 is 14 residues. The DNA of the CDR3 is TGTGCCAGCAGTTGGGGAGTCTCTGGAAACACCATATATTTT. Amino acid sequence: CASSWGVSGNTIYF. The whole variable domain, filled in from reference TRBV28 and TRBJ1-3, reads DVKVTQSSRYLVKRTGEKVFLECVQDMDHENMFWYRQDPGLGLRLIYFSYDVKMKEKGDIPEGYSVSREKKERFSLILESASTNQTSMYLCASSWGVSGNTIYFGEGSWLTVV.

The CDR3: CASSFRLAGEIVGNEQFF. Written as DNA, the CDR3 is TGCGCCAGCAGCTTTCGACTAGCGGGAGAAATCGTAGGGAATGAGCAGTTCTTC. J is TRBJ2-1 and V is TRBV5-1, with 12 positions matching TRBD2. The germline gives CDR1 SGHRS, CDR2 YFSETQ. The J segment lost 7 bases and the V segment lost 2 bases, leaving 13 bases of the junction unmatched. The CDR3 sequence is 18 residues long.

The J gene is TRBJ2-5, the V gene TRBV10-3, with D tentatively TRBD1 (5 bases). The ends were cut back, 3 bases at V and 5 bases at J, with 7 bases in the middle. CDR3 length equals 12 residues. Germline CDR1 reads ENHRY; CDR2 reads SYGVKD. The CDR3 coding sequence is TGTGCCATCAGTGAAGGGGCTGAGACCCAGTACTTC. It yields the protein CAISEGAETQYF.

Only one count was recorded for this clone. The V and J genes are TRBV6-5 and TRBJ2-7; 8 bases are a match to TRBD1. Trimming removed 2 bases from V and 1 base from J; junction bases left unmatched: 1. CDR3 length: 14 amino acids. Per the germline V gene, CDR1 is MNHEY and CDR2 is SVGAGI. CDR3: CASSYDRGSYEQYF. In nucleotides, the CDR3 is TGTGCCAGCAGTTACGACAGGGGTTCCTACGAGCAGTACTTC.

Note on this clone: Other DNA sequences in this specimen translate into the identical CDR3. The CDR3 sequence is CASRTGPGNTIYF. In nucleotides, the CDR3 is TGTGCCAGCAGGACAGGGCCTGGAAACACCATATATTTT. This sequence joins TRBV2 and TRBJ1-3; 7 bases are shared with TRBD1. The CDR3 length is 13 residues. J lost 2 bases, V lost 6 bases, and 1 base had no gene match. The germline V gene has CDR1 SNHLY and CDR2 FYNNEI.

This clone was found once. This chain connects TRBV6-6 to TRBJ1-5; 7 nucleotides line up with TRBD1. Germline CDR1 is MNHNY and CDR2 is SVGAGI (reference sequence). The CDR3 is made up of 15 amino acids. V was pared by 5 bases and J by 3 bases, with 7 bases of the junction left unmatched. In DNA form, the CDR3 reads TGTGCCAGCAGTAGGGACAGAGGGTCCAATCAGCCCCAGCATTTT. Translated, it gives CASSRDRGSNQPQHF.

J is TRBJ1-4 and V is TRBV11-2; D ambiguous. This CDR3 comprises 14 residues. V was cut by 1 base and J by 0 bases, with 3 bases left in between. Germline V CDR1 and CDR2: SGHAT, FQNNGV. CDR3: CASSLGTTNEKLFF. The CDR3 bases are TGTGCCAGCAGCTTAGGTACAACTAATGAAAAACTGTTTTTT.

This chain links TRBV28 with TRBJ1-1; D call uncertain. The CDR3 extends over 14 amino acids. Germline V lookup: CDR1 MDHEN, CDR2 SYDVKM. V gave up 2 bases and J gave up 1 base, with 8 bases separating them. This CDR3 reads CASSLVRTNTEAFF. The CDR3 DNA sequence: TGTGCCAGCAGTTTAGTGAGGACGAACACTGAAGCTTTCTTT. The full variable domain, its missing parts supplied by reference TRBV28 and TRBJ1-1, is DVKVTQSSRYLVKRTGEKVFLECVQDMDHENMFWYRQDPGLGLRLIYFSYDVKMKEKGDIPEGYSVSREKKERFSLILESASTNQTSMYLCASSLVRTNTEAFFGQGTRLTVV.

This chain connects TRBV18 to TRBJ2-5; 7 bases map to TRBD1. Germline V gene lookup returns CDR1 KGHSH and CDR2 LQKENI. CDR3 length: 15 amino acids. V shed 3 bases, J shed 5 bases, and the junction held 9 bases outside the gene matches. The CDR3 reads CASSPSTGWGETQYF. The CDR3 DNA follows: TGTGCCAGCTCACCCTCGACAGGGTGGGGGGAGACCCAGTACTTC. Full variable domain (remainder filled in from reference TRBV18 and TRBJ2-5): NAGVMQNPRHLVRRRGQEARLRCSPMKGHSHVYWYRQLPEEGLKFMVYLQKENIIDESGMPKERFSAEFPKEGPSILRIQQVVRGDSAAYFCASSPSTGWGETQYFGPGTRLLVL.

This clone has just a few counts. The CDR3 is CASSLAPAAGVGDTQYF. The CDR3 DNA is TGTGCCAGCAGCTTGGCCCCGGCAGCGGGGGTGGGGGATACGCAGTATTTT. The genes are TRBV5-4 and TRBJ2-3; 8 nucleotides align to TRBD2. Trimming took 0 bases from V and 6 from J; bases not matched to a gene: 12. The CDR3 sequence is 17 residues long. Germline loops: CDR1 SGHNT, CDR2 YYREEE (reference sequence).

J is TRBJ1-1 and V is TRBV6-6; TRBD1 matches at 10 bases. CDR3 length: 14 amino acids. J lost 5 bases, V lost 7 bases, and 7 bases had no gene match. CDR1 is MNHNY, CDR2 SVGAGI, per germline (reference sequence). The CDR3 nucleotides are TGTGCCAGCAAAAACGGACAGGGGGGGACTGAAGCTTTCTTT. Translation gives CASKNGQGGTEAFF.

This clone has just one count. V usage is TRBV6-1 and J usage is TRBJ1-5, with D unresolved. There are 16 residues in the CDR3. The V gene lost 2 bases and the J gene lost 3 bases, with 14 bases spanning the gap. CDR1 and CDR2 from the germline V gene are MNHNS and SASEGT. The CDR3 DNA follows: TGTGCCAGCAGTGAATCGGGGTTTCGGGACAATCAGCCCCAGCATTTT. Translation: CASSESGFRDNQPQHF.